Listed below are T cell receptor beta chains from one sample, sequenced in a study of beta chain features in type 1 diabetes. Generated by immunoSEQ multiplex PCR, the TCRdb table keeps only in-frame clones and is missing some. The repertoire consists of a few hundred thousand clones, with 16% occurring once and the leading ten covering less than 0.09%. The sample comprised naive CD4+ T cells from blood. All receptors come from a man aged 25 to 40 with type 1 diabetes. Each CDR3 is given with its conserved first and last residue. A D gene is named only where the DNA matches it firmly. Rows give clone size only sometimes, using once, few, many, or a class for an expanded clone.

CDR3 protein: CASSEYAAGAAGDTQYF
CDR3 DNA: TGTGCCAGCAGTGAATACGCCGCAGGGGCTGCAGGAGATACGCAGTATTTT
clone size: -
J gene: TRBJ2-3
D gene: -
V gene: TRBV25-1

CDR3 protein: CAWSVQSSGYTF
CDR3 DNA: TGTGCCTGGAGTGTGCAAAGCTCTGGCTACACCTTC
clone size: once
J gene: TRBJ1-2
D gene: -
V gene: TRBV30

CDR3 protein: CSARQGRETQYF
CDR3 DNA: TGCAGCGCCCGACAGGGTCGGGAGACCCAGTACTTC
clone size: -
J gene: TRBJ2-5
D gene: TRBD1
V gene: TRBV29-1

CDR3 protein: CASSSRETQYF
CDR3 DNA: TGTGCCAGCAGCTCCCGGGAGACCCAGTACTTC
clone size: few
J gene: TRBJ2-5
D gene: -
V gene: TRBV13

CDR3 protein: CASSLNTIANYGYTF
CDR3 DNA: TGTGCCAGCAGCCTAAACACGATAGCTAACTATGGCTACACCTTC
clone size: -
J gene: TRBJ1-2
D gene: -
V gene: TRBV13

CDR3 protein: CASSLMGTGAYNEQFF
CDR3 DNA: TGTGCCAGCAGTTTAATGGGTACGGGAGCCTACAATGAGCAGTTCTTC
clone size: -
J gene: TRBJ2-1
D gene: -
V gene: TRBV6-5

CDR3 protein: CSVGGGGTEAFF
CDR3 DNA: TGCAGCGTTGGCGGGGGGGGCACTGAAGCTTTCTTT
clone size: few
J gene: TRBJ1-1
D gene: -
V gene: TRBV29-1

CDR3 protein: CASSVKWGQEPQHF
CDR3 DNA: TGTGCCAGCAGCGTAAAATGGGGTCAGGAGCCCCAGCATTTT
clone size: -
J gene: TRBJ1-5
D gene: -
V gene: TRBV9

CDR3 protein: CASSAGASGEQYF
CDR3 DNA: TGTGCCAGCAGCGCCGGGGCTAGCGGCGAGCAGTACTTC
clone size: -
J gene: TRBJ2-7
D gene: TRBD2
V gene: TRBV7-6

CDR3 protein: CASSVAWQQETQYF
CDR3 DNA: TGTGCCAGCAGCGTAGCATGGCAGCAAGAGACCCAGTACTTC
clone size: -
J gene: TRBJ2-5
D gene: -
V gene: TRBV9

CDR3 protein: CSGEKGLAPYNEQFF
CDR3 DNA: TGCAGCGGGGAAAAGGGACTAGCCCCCTACAATGAGCAGTTCTTC
clone size: few
J gene: TRBJ2-1
D gene: TRBD2
V gene: TRBV29-1

CDR3 protein: CSVARRDWINEQFF
CDR3 DNA: TGCAGCGTTGCTCGGCGGGACTGGATCAATGAGCAGTTCTTC
clone size: few
J gene: TRBJ2-1
D gene: -
V gene: TRBV29-1

CDR3 protein: CASSLVTGSSYEQYF
CDR3 DNA: TGCGCCAGCAGCTTGGTCACAGGTTCGTCCTACGAGCAGTACTTC
clone size: few
J gene: TRBJ2-7
D gene: -
V gene: TRBV5-1

CDR3 protein: CASSISGDEQFF
CDR3 DNA: TGTGCCAGCTCCATCAGTGGGGATGAGCAGTTCTTC
clone size: few
J gene: TRBJ2-1
D gene: -
V gene: TRBV18

CDR3 protein: CASSVGDRTEKLFF
CDR3 DNA: TGTGCCAGCAGCGTAGGGGACAGGACTGAAAAACTGTTTTTT
clone size: -
J gene: TRBJ1-4
D gene: TRBD1
V gene: TRBV9

CDR3 protein: CASSDRGLDGELFF
CDR3 DNA: TGTGCCAGCAGTGACAGGGGGCTGGACGGGGAGCTGTTTTTT
clone size: few
J gene: TRBJ2-2
D gene: TRBD1
V gene: TRBV2

CDR3 protein: CASSVEPGQETQYF
CDR3 DNA: TGTGCCAGCAGTGTCGAACCGGGACAAGAGACCCAGTACTTC
clone size: few
J gene: TRBJ2-5
D gene: -
V gene: TRBV25-1

CDR3 protein: CSAQETDTQYF
CDR3 DNA: TGCAGCGCCCAGGAGACAGATACGCAGTATTTT
clone size: -
J gene: TRBJ2-3
D gene: -
V gene: TRBV29-1

CDR3 protein: CAWSVPGSTQETQYF
CDR3 DNA: TGTGCCTGGAGTGTCCCGGGGAGTACACAAGAGACCCAGTACTTC
clone size: few
J gene: TRBJ2-5
D gene: -
V gene: TRBV30

CDR3 protein: CASSPPGRGVGTEAFF
CDR3 DNA: TGCGCCAGCAGCCCACCCGGGAGGGGAGTCGGAACTGAAGCTTTCTTT
clone size: -
J gene: TRBJ1-1
D gene: -
V gene: TRBV4-1

CDR3 protein: CASSIGSDTEAFF
CDR3 DNA: TGTGCCAGTAGTATAGGGAGTGATACTGAAGCTTTCTTT
clone size: few
J gene: TRBJ1-1
D gene: -
V gene: TRBV19

CDR3 protein: CASKSSGNTGELFF
CDR3 DNA: TGTGCCAGCAAGTCCAGCGGGAACACCGGGGAGCTGTTTTTT
clone size: -
J gene: TRBJ2-2
D gene: -
V gene: TRBV2

CDR3 protein: CASSLTSGTLEQFF
CDR3 DNA: TGTGCCAGCAGTTTGACTAGCGGGACGCTTGAGCAGTTCTTC
clone size: -
J gene: TRBJ2-1
D gene: TRBD2
V gene: TRBV27

CDR3 protein: CASSLAGGTYEQYF
CDR3 DNA: TGTGCCAGCAGTCTAGCGGGAGGTACCTACGAGCAGTACTTC
clone size: -
J gene: TRBJ2-7
D gene: TRBD2
V gene: TRBV6-5

CDR3 protein: CSAPKVFTQYF
CDR3 DNA: TGCAGTGCTCCTAAGGTTTTTACGCAGTATTTT
clone size: -
J gene: TRBJ2-3
D gene: -
V gene: TRBV20-1

CDR3 protein: CSVEASGGNEQFF
CDR3 DNA: TGCAGCGTTGAAGCTAGCGGGGGCAATGAGCAGTTCTTC
clone size: -
J gene: TRBJ2-1
D gene: TRBD2
V gene: TRBV29-1

CDR3 protein: CASSQTADFYNEQFF
CDR3 DNA: TGTGCCAGCAGCCAGACAGCCGATTTCTACAATGAGCAGTTCTTC
clone size: -
J gene: TRBJ2-1
D gene: -
V gene: TRBV7-3

CDR3 protein: CASSQEGRAYNEQFF
CDR3 DNA: TGTGCCAGCAGCCAGGAGGGCCGGGCCTACAATGAGCAGTTCTTC
clone size: few
J gene: TRBJ2-1
D gene: -
V gene: TRBV6-6

CDR3 protein: CASSLTAGGSRIF
CDR3 DNA: TGTGCCAGCAGTTTAACCGCGGGAGGGTCTAGGATCTTC
clone size: few
J gene: TRBJ2-1
D gene: TRBD2
V gene: TRBV27

CDR3 protein: CSEIINVGAAKNIQYF
CDR3 DNA: TGCAGCGAAATTATAAACGTGGGGGCCGCCAAAAACATTCAGTACTTC
clone size: few
J gene: TRBJ2-4
D gene: -
V gene: TRBV29-1

CDR3 protein: CASSPTDRTGELFF
CDR3 DNA: TGTGCCAGCTCACCAACAGACCGCACCGGGGAGCTGTTTTTT
clone size: -
J gene: TRBJ2-2
D gene: -
V gene: TRBV18

CDR3 protein: CAWSVTKGYTF
CDR3 DNA: TGTGCCTGGAGTGTAACTAAAGGCTACACCTTC
clone size: once
J gene: TRBJ1-2
D gene: -
V gene: TRBV30

CDR3 protein: CASSPGGAEAFF
CDR3 DNA: TGCGCCAGCAGTCCGGGGGGCGCTGAAGCTTTCTTT
clone size: -
J gene: TRBJ1-1
D gene: -
V gene: TRBV23-1

CDR3 protein: CATSRAIHYEQYF
CDR3 DNA: TGTGCCACCAGCAGAGCGATTCACTACGAGCAGTACTTC
clone size: -
J gene: TRBJ2-7
D gene: -
V gene: TRBV15

CDR3 protein: CASREETQYF
CDR3 DNA: TGTGCCAGCAGGGAGGAGACCCAGTACTTC
clone size: -
J gene: TRBJ2-5
D gene: -
V gene: TRBV2

CDR3 protein: CASGRQENQPQHF
CDR3 DNA: TGTGCCAGCGGACGTCAGGAGAATCAGCCCCAGCATTTT
clone size: few
J gene: TRBJ1-5
D gene: -
V gene: TRBV7-2

CDR3 protein: CSASGGASSYNEQFF
CDR3 DNA: TGCAGCGCCTCGGGGGGAGCGAGCTCCTACAATGAGCAGTTCTTC
clone size: few
J gene: TRBJ2-1
D gene: TRBD2
V gene: TRBV29-1

CDR3 protein: CASSQDPGQLSSYEQYF
CDR3 DNA: TGCGCCAGCAGCCAAGATCCTGGACAGCTAAGCTCCTACGAGCAGTACTTC
clone size: -
J gene: TRBJ2-7
D gene: -
V gene: TRBV4-1

CDR3 protein: CASSIIWGTYNEQFF
CDR3 DNA: TGTGCCAGTAGTATAATTTGGGGAACCTACAATGAGCAGTTCTTC
clone size: few
J gene: TRBJ2-1
D gene: -
V gene: TRBV19

CDR3 protein: CASRDGDLRNTEAFF
CDR3 DNA: TGCGCCAGCAGAGACGGGGACCTTAGGAATACTGAAGCTTTCTTT
clone size: -
J gene: TRBJ1-1
D gene: -
V gene: TRBV5-1

CDR3 protein: CASSQQITDTQYF
CDR3 DNA: TGTGCCAGCAGTCAACAGATCACAGATACGCAGTATTTT
clone size: -
J gene: TRBJ2-3
D gene: -
V gene: TRBV25-1

CDR3 protein: CASSGAGTYEQYF
CDR3 DNA: TGTGCCAGCAGTGGGGCAGGGACCTACGAGCAGTACTTC
clone size: -
J gene: TRBJ2-7
D gene: -
V gene: TRBV25-1

CDR3 protein: CAISERGYEQYF
CDR3 DNA: TGTGCCATCAGTGAGAGGGGCTACGAGCAGTACTTC
clone size: few
J gene: TRBJ2-7
D gene: -
V gene: TRBV10-3

CDR3 protein: CASSPGLAGGGTETQYF
CDR3 DNA: TGTGCCAGCAGCCCCGGGCTAGCGGGAGGAGGGACGGAGACCCAGTACTTC
clone size: -
J gene: TRBJ2-5
D gene: TRBD2
V gene: TRBV7-9

CDR3 protein: CSVEKGPRAEQYF
CDR3 DNA: TGCAGCGTTGAGAAGGGCCCAAGGGCCGAGCAGTACTTC
clone size: few
J gene: TRBJ2-7
D gene: -
V gene: TRBV29-1

CDR3 protein: CASSRSGRSTDTQYF
CDR3 DNA: TGTGCCAGTAGTAGGAGCGGGAGAAGCACAGATACGCAGTATTTT
clone size: -
J gene: TRBJ2-3
D gene: TRBD2
V gene: TRBV19

CDR3 protein: CSVEDHLAGAETQYF
CDR3 DNA: TGCAGCGTTGAAGATCACCTAGCGGGAGCTGAGACCCAGTACTTC
clone size: -
J gene: TRBJ2-5
D gene: TRBD2
V gene: TRBV29-1

CDR3 protein: CASSLQGAQAYEQYF
CDR3 DNA: TGTGCCAGCAGCTTGCAGGGGGCGCAAGCCTACGAGCAGTACTTC
clone size: few
J gene: TRBJ2-7
D gene: TRBD1
V gene: TRBV7-9

CDR3 protein: CATSIPGQGFNEQFF
CDR3 DNA: TGTGCCACCAGCATCCCGGGACAGGGATTCAATGAGCAGTTCTTC
clone size: -
J gene: TRBJ2-1
D gene: TRBD1
V gene: TRBV15

CDR3 protein: CASSEEGPSYEQYF
CDR3 DNA: TGTGCCAGCAGTGAAGAGGGGCCCTCCTACGAGCAGTACTTC
clone size: -
J gene: TRBJ2-7
D gene: -
V gene: TRBV25-1

CDR3 protein: CASSLRGENTEAFF
CDR3 DNA: TGCGCCAGCAGCCTCAGGGGCGAAAACACTGAAGCTTTCTTT
clone size: few
J gene: TRBJ1-1
D gene: -
V gene: TRBV4-3

CDR3 protein: CSVARRQSYEQYF
CDR3 DNA: TGCAGCGTTGCTCGGCGTCAATCCTACGAGCAGTACTTC
clone size: few
J gene: TRBJ2-7
D gene: -
V gene: TRBV29-1

CDR3 protein: CASRRTSFNEQFF
CDR3 DNA: TGTGCCAGTAGGAGGACTAGCTTCAATGAGCAGTTCTTC
clone size: -
J gene: TRBJ2-1
D gene: TRBD2
V gene: TRBV19

CDR3 protein: CASSLAMVTSVNNEQFF
CDR3 DNA: TGTGCCAGCAGCTTAGCGATGGTGACTAGTGTGAACAATGAGCAGTTCTTC
clone size: few
J gene: TRBJ2-1
D gene: -
V gene: TRBV7-8

CDR3 protein: CSVAVGLWSDTQYF
CDR3 DNA: TGCAGCGTTGCTGTAGGGCTTTGGTCAGATACGCAGTATTTT
clone size: few
J gene: TRBJ2-3
D gene: -
V gene: TRBV29-1

CDR3 protein: CAWSSFDTQYF
CDR3 DNA: TGTGCCTGGAGTAGCTTTGATACGCAGTATTTT
clone size: few
J gene: TRBJ2-3
D gene: -
V gene: TRBV30

CDR3 protein: CASSFLGQGVEQYF
CDR3 DNA: TGTGCCAGCAGCTTTCTGGGACAGGGCGTCGAGCAGTACTTC
clone size: few
J gene: TRBJ2-7
D gene: TRBD1
V gene: TRBV11-1

CDR3 protein: CASSPAYEQYF
CDR3 DNA: TGTGCCAGCTCACCGGCCTACGAGCAGTACTTC
clone size: -
J gene: TRBJ2-7
D gene: -
V gene: TRBV18

CDR3 protein: CASSEYGRANEQYF
CDR3 DNA: TGTGCCAGCAGTGAATACGGCAGGGCCAACGAGCAGTACTTC
clone size: few
J gene: TRBJ2-7
D gene: -
V gene: TRBV25-1

CDR3 protein: CASSVRYGLEQAFF
CDR3 DNA: TGTGCCAGCAGTGTACGATATGGGTTGGAACAGGCTTTCTTT
clone size: -
J gene: TRBJ1-1
D gene: -
V gene: TRBV25-1